These 21 T cell receptor beta chains were all obtained from the same sample, sequenced in a study of T cells after yellow fever vaccination. TCRdb fed the 5' RACE reads into MiXCR, producing one record per CDR3 protein. The repertoire holds 200,000 to 250,000 distinct CDR3 sequences, with roughly 3.3% as singletons. The specimen comprised CD4+ T cells sorted from PBMCs, sampled 10 days after the yellow fever booster vaccination. These receptors originate from a young man who received the YFV17D yellow fever vaccine.

The DNA for the CDR3 is TGTGCCAGCAGTTACCGGGCTATGCGGGGAAACACCATATATTTT. It codes for CASSYRAMRGNTIYF. The gene calls are TRBV6-5 and TRBJ1-3; D is unresolved. Between the trimmed V and J ends, which lost 2 bases and 4 bases, there was a span of 12 bases. Per the germline V gene, CDR1 is MNHEY and CDR2 is SVGAGI. This CDR3 comprises 15 residues.

The chain is built from TRBV24-1 and TRBJ2-3; D remains unclear. Per germline, CDR1 KGHDR and CDR2 SFDVKD. V shed 3 bases and J shed 5 bases, with 5 bases lying between them. The CDR3 sequence is 12 residues long. In DNA, the CDR3 is TGTGCCACCAGTGATCATGAAGATACGCAGTATTTT. It encodes CATSDHEDTQYF.

The table lists this clonotype with many counts. The V call is TRBV5-1, the J call TRBJ2-1, with a possible D match to TRBD1 (6 bases). V lost 6 bases and J 12 bases, leaving 13 bases between the germline ends. This CDR3 spans 11 amino acids. Germline CDR1 is SGHRS and CDR2 is YFSETQ. In nucleotides, the CDR3 is TGCGCCAGCACCGCAGGGGTTGGGCAGTTCTTC. Encoded protein: CASTAGVGQFF.

There are a few counts of this clonotype. This chain links TRBV20-1 with TRBJ1-1; TRBD1 is a possible D gene (5 bases). CDR3 length equals 14 residues. The V gene's germline CDR1 is DFQATT and CDR2 SNEGSKA (reference sequence). V dropped 4 bases and J dropped 6 bases, with 18 bases sitting between them. The CDR3 region is CSAIQSGGAAEAFF. The CDR3 DNA is TGCAGTGCTATCCAAAGCGGGGGAGCCGCTGAAGCTTTCTTT.

This clonotype was counted at least ten times. The chain recombines TRBV5-1 with TRBJ2-1; TRBD1 or TRBD2 may be the D gene (5 bases each). Trimming left V 6 bases short and J 6 bases short, with 16 bases between. CDR1 is SGHRS, CDR2 YFSETQ, per germline. This CDR3 is 14 amino acids long. CDR3 loop: CASIPGPPGNEQFF. The DNA of the CDR3 is TGCGCCAGCATCCCGGGGCCCCCCGGCAATGAGCAGTTCTTC.

The chain combines TRBV27 with TRBJ2-5; weak D call: TRBD1 (5 bases). Germline CDR1 is MNHEY and CDR2 is SMNVEV (reference sequence). The CDR3 extends over 14 amino acids. V lost 5 bases to trimming and J lost 5 bases, with 15 bases between them. For the CDR3, the DNA is TGTGCCAGCAGTCCAAAACAGGCGTTCGAGACCCAGTACTTC. As protein: CASSPKQAFETQYF.

This clonotype was seen ten or more times. As DNA, the CDR3 is TGTGCCAGCAGTTACGTCCCCCTCAGCTCCTACGAGCAGTACTTC. Its translation is CASSYVPLSSYEQYF. The chain couples TRBV6-5 to TRBJ2-7, with D uncertain. The CDR3 has 15 amino acids. The germline gives CDR1 MNHEY, CDR2 SVGAGI. V shed 2 bases and J shed 0 bases, with 11 bases lying between them.

This clonotype was counted at least ten times. The DNA for the CDR3 is TGTGCCAGCATCCCCGCCGCCTCGGGGCGGGATACGCAGTATTTT. Its protein is CASIPAASGRDTQYF. The J gene is TRBJ2-3, the V gene TRBV7-9, with D perhaps assigned TRBD1 or TRBD2 (5 bases each). The CDR3 has 15 amino acids. With 7 bases removed from V and 6 bases from J, the gap between germline ends came to 20 bases. The germline V gene has CDR1 SEHNR and CDR2 FQNEAQ (reference sequence).

This clonotype was found many times. The V gene is TRBV12-3 or TRBV12-4, the J gene TRBJ2-3, with TRBD2 identical over 8 bases. Unmatched junction bases numbered 6, after V lost 3 bases and J lost 7 bases. The CDR3 length is 14 residues. CDR3 DNA sequence: TGTGCCAGCAGTTTGTCCGGGGGGGCGTATACGCAGTATTTT. As protein: CASSLSGGAYTQYF.

This clonotype was observed at least ten times. The rearrangement uses TRBV5-1 and TRBJ2-3; TRBD2 matches 7 bases. V lost 4 bases and J lost 2; bases outside the gene matches: 10. The CDR3 spans 16 residues. Germline V gene data show CDR1 as SGHRS and CDR2 as YFSETQ. CDR3 protein: CASSPAVAGDTDTQYF. CDR3 bases: TGCGCCAGCAGCCCGGCCGTGGCGGGGGACACAGATACGCAGTATTTT.

This clonotype was observed at least ten times. This chain connects TRBV6-4 to TRBJ1-4, with TRBD1 as a possible D gene (5 bases). Deletions cut 6 bases from V and 7 bases from J, with 9 bases between. Germline V CDR1 and CDR2: MRHNA, SNTAGT. The CDR3 runs 12 residues. This CDR3 is CASRWGFEKLFF. CDR3 in DNA: TGTGCCAGCAGATGGGGGTTTGAAAAACTGTTTTTT.

This clonotype came up a few times. The rearrangement joins TRBV4-2 to TRBJ2-1; no firm D call. The germline gives CDR1 LGHNA, CDR2 YNFKEQ. The CDR3 runs 16 residues. Trimming shortened V by 1 base and J by 7 bases, and 17 bases separated the two germline ends. The CDR3 DNA reads as TGTGCCAGCAGCCAAGTCGGTGATAGCTGGAAGAATGAGCAGTTCTTC. As protein: CASSQVGDSWKNEQFF.

This clonotype has a count of ten or more. The gene calls are TRBV7-9 and TRBJ1-2; unclear D gene. The germline V gene has CDR1 SEHNR and CDR2 FQNEAQ (reference sequence). Trimming left V 1 base short and J 3 bases short, with 12 bases between. The CDR3 spans 15 residues. CDR3 DNA sequence: TGTGCCAGCAGCTTAGTCTCAGGATGGGACTATGGCTACACCTTC. Translation: CASSLVSGWDYGYTF.

In this sample, this clonotype turned up many times. The genes are TRBV20-1 and TRBJ1-1; D gene unclear. Per germline, CDR1 DFQATT and CDR2 SNEGSKA (reference sequence). Trimming stripped 6 bases from V and 1 base from J, with 15 bases between. The CDR3 sequence is 14 residues long. The CDR3 coding sequence is TGCAGTGCCCGAGACCCCGGTGCGAACACTGAAGCTTTCTTT. This encodes CSARDPGANTEAFF.

This clonotype was seen a handful of times. The genes are TRBV20-1 and TRBJ1-2; D may be TRBD1 (5 bases). V was cut by 2 bases and J by 8 bases, with 15 bases left in between. This CDR3 comprises 13 residues. Germline V gene lookup returns CDR1 DFQATT and CDR2 SNEGSKA (reference sequence). CDR3 in DNA: TGCAGTGCTAGACCGGGACGAAGCCACGGCTACACCTTC. Amino acid sequence: CSARPGRSHGYTF.

This clonotype was counted between two and nine times. The chain employs TRBV15 and TRBJ2-3, with D unresolved. The germline V gene encodes CDR1 LNHNV and CDR2 YYDKDF (reference sequence). The CDR3 is 14 amino acids. V was shortened by 1 base and J by 1 base, with 6 bases between the two germline ends. The CDR3 spells CATSRGLGTDTQYF. CDR3 nucleotides: TGTGCCACCAGCAGAGGGTTGGGCACAGATACGCAGTATTTT.

This clonotype showed up just a few times. The chain couples TRBV20-1 to TRBJ1-1; D unclear. The germline gives CDR1 DFQATT, CDR2 SNEGSKA (reference sequence). The CDR3 contains 13 residues. V was shortened by 8 bases and J by 5 bases, with 18 bases between the two germline ends. This CDR3 reads CSHLDRGFTEAFF. In DNA, the CDR3 is TGCAGTCACCTTGATCGGGGTTTTACTGAAGCTTTCTTT.

This clonotype was recorded at least ten times. The J gene is TRBJ1-2, the V gene TRBV12-3 or TRBV12-4; D ambiguous. The CDR3 has 12 residues. Trimming pared 1 base from V and 9 bases from J, leaving 9 bases between. CDR3 amino acids: CASSLGVGSYTF. DNA of the CDR3: TGTGCCAGCAGTTTAGGGGTTGGTAGCTACACCTTC.

This clonotype was counted at least ten times. The rearrangement joins TRBV7-6 to TRBJ1-4; TRBD1 is a possible D gene (6 bases). V lost 4 bases and J 5 bases, leaving 11 bases between the germline ends. The CDR3 loop spans 14 amino acids. Germline V gives CDR1 SGHVS, CDR2 FNYEAQ. The CDR3 region is CASSSQGLNEKLFF. The CDR3 bases are TGTGCCAGCAGCTCACAGGGTCTGAATGAAAAACTGTTTTTT.

The sample holds many counts of this clonotype. The rearrangement links TRBV5-5 to TRBJ2-7; D possibly corresponds to TRBD1 (6 bases). Trimming cost V 4 bases and J 3 bases, with 23 bases left between them. The CDR3 runs 17 residues. Germline CDR1 is SGHKS and CDR2 is YYEKEE (reference sequence). CDR3 in amino acids: CASSAQRNRAADYEQYV. CDR3 DNA sequence: TGTGCCAGCAGCGCCCAACGAAACAGGGCGGCTGACTACGAGCAGTACGTC.

This chain connects TRBV7-6 to TRBJ1-3; possibly TRBD1 for D (6 bases). The germline V gene encodes CDR1 SGHVS and CDR2 FNYEAQ. V was pared by 5 bases and J by 0 bases, with 17 bases between. This CDR3 is 17 amino acids long. CDR3 nucleotides: TGTGCCAGCAGCACCCACAGGGATTTGAGCTCTGGAAACACCATATATTTT. This gives the protein CASSTHRDLSSGNTIYF.